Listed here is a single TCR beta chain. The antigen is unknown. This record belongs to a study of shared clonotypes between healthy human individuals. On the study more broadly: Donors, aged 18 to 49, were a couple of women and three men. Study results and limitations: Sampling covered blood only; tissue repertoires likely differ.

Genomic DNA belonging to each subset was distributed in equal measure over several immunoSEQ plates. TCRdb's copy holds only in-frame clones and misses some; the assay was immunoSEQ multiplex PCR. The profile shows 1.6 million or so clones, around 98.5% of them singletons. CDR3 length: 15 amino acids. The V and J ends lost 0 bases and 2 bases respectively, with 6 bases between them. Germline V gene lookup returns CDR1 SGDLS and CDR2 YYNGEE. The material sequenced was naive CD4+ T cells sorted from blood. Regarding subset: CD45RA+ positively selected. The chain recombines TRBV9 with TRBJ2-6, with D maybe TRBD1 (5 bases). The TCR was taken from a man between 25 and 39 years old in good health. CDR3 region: CASSVEGAGANVLTF. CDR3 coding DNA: TGTGCCAGCAGCGTAGAAGGGGCTGGGGCCAACGTCCTGACTTTC.